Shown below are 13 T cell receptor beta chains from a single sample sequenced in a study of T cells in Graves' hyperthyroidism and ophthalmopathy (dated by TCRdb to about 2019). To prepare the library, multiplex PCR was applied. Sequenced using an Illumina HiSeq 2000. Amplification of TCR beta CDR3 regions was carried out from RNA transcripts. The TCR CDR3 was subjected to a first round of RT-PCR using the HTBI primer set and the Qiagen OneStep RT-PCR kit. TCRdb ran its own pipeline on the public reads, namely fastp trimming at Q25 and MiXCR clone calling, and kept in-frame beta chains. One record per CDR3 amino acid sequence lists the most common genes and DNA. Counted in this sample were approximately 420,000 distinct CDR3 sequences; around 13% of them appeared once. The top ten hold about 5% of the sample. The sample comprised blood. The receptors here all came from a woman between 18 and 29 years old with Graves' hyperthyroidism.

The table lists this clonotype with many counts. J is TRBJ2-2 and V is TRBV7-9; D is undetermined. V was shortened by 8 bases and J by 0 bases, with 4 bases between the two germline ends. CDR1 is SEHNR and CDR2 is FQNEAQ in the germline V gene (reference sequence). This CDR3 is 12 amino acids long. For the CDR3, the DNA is TGTGCCAGCGGAACGAACACCGGGGAGCTGTTTTTT. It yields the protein CASGTNTGELFF.

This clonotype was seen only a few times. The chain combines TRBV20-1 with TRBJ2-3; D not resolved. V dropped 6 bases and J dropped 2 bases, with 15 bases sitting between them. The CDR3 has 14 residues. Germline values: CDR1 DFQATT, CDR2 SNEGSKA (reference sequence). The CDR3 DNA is TGCAGTGCCCCCCGGATGACCAACACAGATACGCAGTATTTT. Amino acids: CSAPRMTNTDTQYF.

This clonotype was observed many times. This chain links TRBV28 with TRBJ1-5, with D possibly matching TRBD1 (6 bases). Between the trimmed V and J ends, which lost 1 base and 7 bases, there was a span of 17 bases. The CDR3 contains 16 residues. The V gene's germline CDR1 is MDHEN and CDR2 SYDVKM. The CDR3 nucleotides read TGTGCCAGCAGTTTATTCCAGGACAGTTCGAACCAGCCCCAGCATTTT. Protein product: CASSLFQDSSNQPQHF. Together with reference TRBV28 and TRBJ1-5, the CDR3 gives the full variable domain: DVKVTQSSRYLVKRTGEKVFLECVQDMDHENMFWYRQDPGLGLRLIYFSYDVKMKEKGDIPEGYSVSREKKERFSLILESASTNQTSMYLCASSLFQDSSNQPQHFGDGTRLSIL.

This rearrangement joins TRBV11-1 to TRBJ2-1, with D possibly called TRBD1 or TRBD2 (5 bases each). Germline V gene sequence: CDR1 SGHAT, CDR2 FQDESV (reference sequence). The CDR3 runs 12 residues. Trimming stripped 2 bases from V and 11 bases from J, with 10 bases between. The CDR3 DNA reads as TGTGCCAGCAGCTTATTGGGGGATAAGCAGTTCTTC. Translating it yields CASSLLGDKQFF.

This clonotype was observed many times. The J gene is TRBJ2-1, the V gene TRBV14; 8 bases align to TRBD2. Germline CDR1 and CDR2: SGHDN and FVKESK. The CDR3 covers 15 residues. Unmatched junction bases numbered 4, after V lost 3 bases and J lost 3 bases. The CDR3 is CASSHYTSGYNEQFF. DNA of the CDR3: TGTGCCAGCAGCCATTATACTAGCGGCTACAATGAGCAGTTCTTC.

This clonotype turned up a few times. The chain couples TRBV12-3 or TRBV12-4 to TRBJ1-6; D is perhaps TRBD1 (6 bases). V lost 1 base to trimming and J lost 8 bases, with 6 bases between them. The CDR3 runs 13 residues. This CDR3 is CASSLGQDSPLHF. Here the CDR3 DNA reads TGTGCCAGCAGTTTAGGACAGGATTCACCCCTCCACTTT.

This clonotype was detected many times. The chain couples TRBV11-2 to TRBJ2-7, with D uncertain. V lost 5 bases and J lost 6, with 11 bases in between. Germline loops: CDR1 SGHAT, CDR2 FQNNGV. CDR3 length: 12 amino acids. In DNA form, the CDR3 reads TGTGCCAGCAGCCATACAGACCTCGAGCAGTACTTC. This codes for CASSHTDLEQYF.

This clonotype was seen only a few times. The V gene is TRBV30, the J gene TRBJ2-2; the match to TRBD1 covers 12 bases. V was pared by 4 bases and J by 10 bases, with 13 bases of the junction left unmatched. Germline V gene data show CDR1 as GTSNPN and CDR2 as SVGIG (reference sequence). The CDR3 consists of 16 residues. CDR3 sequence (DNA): TGTGCCTGGAAAAAACCGGGACAGGGGGCCGGCGAGGAGCTGTTTTTT. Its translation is CAWKKPGQGAGEELFF. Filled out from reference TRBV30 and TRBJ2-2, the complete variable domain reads SQTIHQWPATLVQPVGSPLSLECTVEGTSNPNLYWYRQAAGRGLQLLFYSVGIGQISSEVPQNLSASRPQDRQFILSSKKLLLSDSGFYLCAWKKPGQGAGEELFFGEGSRLTVL.

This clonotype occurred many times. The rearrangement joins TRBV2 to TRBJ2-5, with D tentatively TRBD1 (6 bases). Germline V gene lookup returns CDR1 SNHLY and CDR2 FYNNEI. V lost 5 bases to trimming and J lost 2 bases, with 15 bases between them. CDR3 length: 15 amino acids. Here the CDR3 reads CASSTGQTAQETQYF. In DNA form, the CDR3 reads TGTGCCAGCAGTACAGGACAGACAGCACAAGAGACCCAGTACTTC. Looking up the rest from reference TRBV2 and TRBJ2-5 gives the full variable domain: EPEVTQTPSHQVTQMGQEVILRCVPISNHLYFYWYRQILGQKVEFLVSFYNNEISEKSEIFDDQFSVERPDGSNFTLKIRSTKLEDSAMYFCASSTGQTAQETQYFGPGTRLLVL.

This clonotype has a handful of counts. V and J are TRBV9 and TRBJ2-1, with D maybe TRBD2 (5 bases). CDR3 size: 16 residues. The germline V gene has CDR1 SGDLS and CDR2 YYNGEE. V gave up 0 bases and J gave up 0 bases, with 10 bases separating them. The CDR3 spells CASSVGSGISYNEQFF. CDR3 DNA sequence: TGTGCCAGCAGCGTAGGGAGCGGAATCTCCTACAATGAGCAGTTCTTC.

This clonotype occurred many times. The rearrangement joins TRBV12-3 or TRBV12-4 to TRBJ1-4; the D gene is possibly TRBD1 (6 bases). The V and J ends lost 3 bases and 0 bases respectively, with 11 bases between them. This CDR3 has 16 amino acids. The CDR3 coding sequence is TGTGCCAGCAGTTTTGACAGGTTCACAACTAATGAAAAACTGTTTTTT. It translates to CASSFDRFTTNEKLFF.

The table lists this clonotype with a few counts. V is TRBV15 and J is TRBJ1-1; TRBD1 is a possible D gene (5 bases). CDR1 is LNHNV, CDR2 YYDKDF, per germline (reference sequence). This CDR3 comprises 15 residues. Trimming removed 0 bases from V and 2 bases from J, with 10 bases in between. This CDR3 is CATSRDKGPNTEAFF. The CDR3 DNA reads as TGTGCCACCAGCAGAGATAAGGGGCCCAACACTGAAGCTTTCTTT.

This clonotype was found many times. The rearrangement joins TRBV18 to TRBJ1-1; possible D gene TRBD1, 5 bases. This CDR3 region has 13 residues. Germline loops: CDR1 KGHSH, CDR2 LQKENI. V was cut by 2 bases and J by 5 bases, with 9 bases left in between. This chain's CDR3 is CASSPSYRTEAFF. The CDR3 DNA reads TGTGCCAGCTCACCATCCTACAGGACTGAAGCTTTCTTT.